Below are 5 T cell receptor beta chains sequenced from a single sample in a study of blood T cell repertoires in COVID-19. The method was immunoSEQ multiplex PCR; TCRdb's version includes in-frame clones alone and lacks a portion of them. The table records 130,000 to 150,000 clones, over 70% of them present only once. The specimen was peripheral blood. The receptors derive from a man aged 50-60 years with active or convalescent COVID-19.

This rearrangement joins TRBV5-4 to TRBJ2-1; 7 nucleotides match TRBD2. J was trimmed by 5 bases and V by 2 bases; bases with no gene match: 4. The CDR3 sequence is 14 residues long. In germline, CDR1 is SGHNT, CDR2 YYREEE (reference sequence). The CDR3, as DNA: TGTGCCAGCAGCTTCGGCGGGAGCAACAATGAGCAGTTCTTC. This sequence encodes CASSFGGSNNEQFF.

CDR3 in DNA: TGCGCCAGCAGCTTGGAGGTTCGGGAATTGGCTTTCTTT. It specifies CASSLEVRELAFF. This chain links TRBV5-1 with TRBJ1-1, with D uncertain. CDR3 length: 13 amino acids. The V gene lost 0 bases and the J gene lost 11 bases, with 14 bases spanning the gap. CDR1 is SGHRS and CDR2 is YFSETQ in the germline V gene.

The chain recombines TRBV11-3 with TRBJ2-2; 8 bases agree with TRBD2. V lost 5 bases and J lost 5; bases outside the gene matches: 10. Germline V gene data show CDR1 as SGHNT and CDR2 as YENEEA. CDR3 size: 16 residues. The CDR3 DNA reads TGTGCCAGCAGCCCCGGACTAGCAAGGAGAACCGGGGAGCTGTTTTTT. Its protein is CASSPGLARRTGELFF.

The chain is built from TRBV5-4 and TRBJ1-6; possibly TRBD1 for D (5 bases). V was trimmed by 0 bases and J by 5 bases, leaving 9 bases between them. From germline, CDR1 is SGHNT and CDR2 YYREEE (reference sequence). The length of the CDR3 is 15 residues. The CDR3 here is CASSLDRRDNSPLHF. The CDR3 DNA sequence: TGTGCCAGCAGCTTGGACAGGCGAGATAATTCACCCCTCCACTTT.

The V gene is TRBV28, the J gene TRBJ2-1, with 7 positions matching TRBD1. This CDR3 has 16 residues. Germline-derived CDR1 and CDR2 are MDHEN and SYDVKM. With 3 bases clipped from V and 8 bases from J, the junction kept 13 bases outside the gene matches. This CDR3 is CASSLPLYRGEDEQFF. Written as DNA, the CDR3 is TGTGCCAGCAGTTTGCCCCTGTACAGGGGCGAGGATGAGCAGTTCTTC.